One and the same sample provided the 32 T cell receptor beta chains below, sequenced in a study of T cell changes during pregnancy in multiple sclerosis. Libraries were prepared by immunoSEQ multiplex PCR; TCRdb keeps only in-frame clonotypes and omits some of them. The table has tens of thousands of clones, 96% seen once. The sample consisted of CD8+ T cells from peripheral blood mononuclear cells, taken after pregnancy. The receptors come from a female donor with multiple sclerosis, enrolled in a pregnancy study.

The chain joins TRBV14 to TRBJ2-2; D is perhaps TRBD1 (5 bases). The CDR3 has 16 residues. Trimming left V 4 bases short and J 4 bases short, with 16 bases between. Germline V lookup: CDR1 SGHDN, CDR2 FVKESK. CDR3 DNA sequence: TGTGCCAGCAGCCTCCGACCGATTGGGGCCACCGGGGAGCTGTTTTTT. Its protein is CASSLRPIGATGELFF. The full variable domain, completed using reference TRBV14 and TRBJ2-2, is EAGVTQFPSHSVIEKGQTVTLRCDPISGHDNLYWYRRVMGKEIKFLLHFVKESKQDESGMPNNRFLAERTGGTYSTLKVQPAELEDSGVYFCASSLRPIGATGELFFGEGSRLTVL.

The V call is TRBV4-3, the J call TRBJ2-5, with 8 bases matching TRBD2. The CDR3 spans 15 residues. From germline, CDR1 is LGHNA and CDR2 YSLEER. V shed 1 base and J 4 bases; nucleotides not matched to a gene: 5. The CDR3 DNA reads TGCGCCAGCAGCCAAGTACTAGCGGTAGTAGAGACCCAGTACTTC. Residues: CASSQVLAVVETQYF.

V gene TRBV15 combines with J gene TRBJ2-1; no clear D. V gave up 1 base and J gave up 5 bases, with 6 bases separating them. The length of the CDR3 is 13 residues. The germline CDR1 and CDR2 sequences are LNHNV and YYDKDF (reference sequence). In nucleotides, the CDR3 is TGTGCCACCAGCAGAGCTAAAAACAATGAGCAGTTCTTC. Protein sequence: CATSRAKNNEQFF.

The chain has TRBV14 and TRBJ1-1; D is unclear. Trimming took off 1 base at V and 0 bases at J, with 3 bases between the two ends. This CDR3 comprises 13 residues. The V gene's germline CDR1 is SGHDN and CDR2 FVKESK. CDR3 in DNA: TGTGCCAGCAGCCAAGCAGTGAACACTGAAGCTTTCTTT. This encodes CASSQAVNTEAFF.

This chain joins TRBV30 and TRBJ2-7; 9 bases match TRBD1. The CDR3 consists of 14 residues. In germline, CDR1 is GTSNPN, CDR2 SVGIG (reference sequence). J lost 5 bases, V lost 5 bases, and 10 bases had no gene match. The CDR3 sequence is CAWAPGQGLHEQYF. The CDR3 region has the DNA TGTGCCTGGGCACCGGGACAGGGACTCCACGAGCAGTACTTC.

This clone was seen once. This chain joins TRBV6-1 and TRBJ2-3; D unresolved. The V gene lost 3 bases and the J gene lost 6 bases, with 16 bases spanning the gap. This CDR3 is 15 amino acids long. In germline, CDR1 is MNHNS, CDR2 SASEGT. CDR3 coding DNA: TGTGCCAGCAGTGAGACGACATCGGTAAAGGATACGCAGTATTTT. This gives the protein CASSETTSVKDTQYF.

The V and J genes are TRBV28 and TRBJ2-3, with 7 bases lining up with TRBD2. V gave up 3 bases and J gave up 4 bases; unmatched junction bases: 10. Germline CDR1 reads MDHEN; CDR2 reads SYDVKM. CDR3 length: 16 amino acids. This CDR3 is CASSFPAGMEADTQYF. The CDR3 DNA is TGTGCCAGCAGTTTTCCAGCGGGAATGGAGGCAGATACGCAGTATTTT.

V gene TRBV19 combines with J gene TRBJ1-1; a possible D gene is TRBD1 (6 bases). Looked up from germline, CDR1 is LNHDA and CDR2 is SQIVND (reference sequence). Trimming pared 4 bases from V and 2 bases from J, leaving 11 bases between. This CDR3 has 14 residues. The CDR3 sequence: CASSTRGANTEAFF. The CDR3 DNA is TGTGCCAGTAGTACCCGGGGGGCCAACACTGAAGCTTTCTTT.

V and J are TRBV6-5 and TRBJ2-7; TRBD2 matches at 8 bases. CDR3 size: 14 residues. With V trimmed by 2 bases and J by 6 bases, 6 bases remained unmatched. Germline V gene sequence: CDR1 MNHEY, CDR2 SVGAGI. As DNA, the CDR3 is TGTGCCAGCAGTTACGGGACGGGAGGGCTCGAGCAGTACTTC. Translated, it gives CASSYGTGGLEQYF.

The V gene is TRBV2, the J gene TRBJ2-1; TRBD1 matches at 7 bases. The J segment lost 9 bases and the V segment lost 7 bases, leaving 3 bases of the junction unmatched. The germline V gene encodes CDR1 SNHLY and CDR2 FYNNEI. The CDR3 length is 11 residues. CDR3 nucleotide sequence: TGTGCCAGCAATCAGGGGGTTGAGCAGTTCTTC. Its protein product is CASNQGVEQFF.

The chain links TRBV19 to TRBJ2-3; 7 nucleotides align to TRBD1. The CDR3 runs 13 residues. The germline gives CDR1 LNHDA, CDR2 SQIVND (reference sequence). The junction had 3 bases not matched to a gene; V was cut back by 6 bases and J by 3 bases. CDR3 sequence reads: CASRDRMTDTQYF. The CDR3 DNA sequence: TGTGCCAGTAGGGACAGGATGACAGATACGCAGTATTTT.

The J gene is TRBJ2-1, the V gene TRBV7-9; TRBD2 matches 8 bases. CDR3 size: 13 residues. V shed 5 bases, J shed 9 bases, and the junction held 6 bases outside the gene matches. Germline CDR1 is SEHNR and CDR2 is FQNEAQ (reference sequence). The CDR3 DNA is TGTGCCAGCAGCCCAAAAGCGGGAGTTGAGCAGTTCTTC. It specifies CASSPKAGVEQFF.

The chain employs TRBV15 and TRBJ2-7, with 8 bases aligning to TRBD2. CDR3 length: 17 amino acids. Germline CDR1 LNHNV, CDR2 YYDKDF (reference sequence). With 3 bases clipped from V and 0 bases from J, the junction kept 10 bases outside the gene matches. For the CDR3, the DNA is TGTGCCACCAGCAGGGGGGGCGGGGGGCCCTACTCCTACGAGCAGTACTTC. This translates into CATSRGGGGPYSYEQYF.

This clone came up once. This chain links TRBV6-1 with TRBJ2-7, with D possibly TRBD1 on 6 matching bases. Germline V gene sequence: CDR1 MNHNS, CDR2 SASEGT. The V end was cut by 2 bases, the J end by 1 base, with 9 bases between. The CDR3 loop spans 14 amino acids. The CDR3 is CASSEWGLSYEQYF. The CDR3, as DNA: TGTGCCAGCAGTGAATGGGGGCTATCCTACGAGCAGTACTTC.

The chain is built from TRBV28 and TRBJ1-2, with D possibly being TRBD1 (6 bases). The germline CDR1 and CDR2 sequences are MDHEN and SYDVKM. V was pared by 5 bases and J by 5 bases, with 15 bases between. The CDR3 runs 14 residues. The CDR3: CASSPTTGLYGYTF. CDR3 nucleotide sequence: TGTGCCAGCAGTCCCACGACAGGTTTATATGGCTACACCTTC.

This chain links TRBV4-1 with TRBJ1-5; a weak D match, TRBD1 (5 bases). This CDR3 spans 16 amino acids. V was cut by 0 bases and J by 5 bases, with 14 bases left in between. Germline-derived CDR1 and CDR2 are MGHRA and YSYEKL. CDR3 bases: TGCGCCAGCAGCCAAGATGACAGTAGAGGCGATCAGCCCCAGCATTTT. As protein: CASSQDDSRGDQPQHF.

This chain uses TRBV11-2 with TRBJ2-1; 9 positions match TRBD1. The trim removed 0 bases at V and 0 bases at J, leaving 3 bases unmatched. This CDR3 has 17 amino acids. Germline values: CDR1 SGHAT, CDR2 FQNNGV. DNA of the CDR3: TGTGCCAGCAGCTTAGAAAGGACAGGGGTCTCCTACAATGAGCAGTTCTTC. Translation: CASSLERTGVSYNEQFF.

This clone was seen just once. V usage is TRBV5-6 and J usage is TRBJ2-5; TRBD1 aligns across 9 bases. The germline CDR1 and CDR2 sequences are SGHDT and YYEEEE. This CDR3 is 12 amino acids long. Trimming removed 0 bases from V and 11 bases from J; junction bases left unmatched: 2. The CDR3 here is CASSLGDRGQYF. The CDR3 coding sequence is TGTGCCAGCAGCTTGGGCGACAGGGGGCAGTACTTC.

This rearrangement joins TRBV5-4 to TRBJ1-2; D may be TRBD1 (6 bases). Trimming took off 2 bases at V and 6 bases at J, with 14 bases between the two ends. Germline assignment: CDR1 SGHNT and CDR2 YYREEE (reference sequence). The CDR3 spans 14 residues. CDR3 loop: CASSFTGGADGYTF. CDR3 in DNA: TGTGCCAGCAGCTTTACGGGGGGCGCGGATGGCTACACCTTC.

This clone has just a few counts. The J gene is TRBJ2-7, the V gene TRBV6-5; TRBD1 matches at 9 bases. CDR3 size: 15 residues. Germline V gene lookup returns CDR1 MNHEY and CDR2 SVGAGI. J was trimmed by 1 base and V by 0 bases; bases with no gene match: 1. CDR3 nucleotides: TGTGCCAGCAGTTACTCGGGACAGGGATCCTACGAGCAGTACTTC. This gives the protein CASSYSGQGSYEQYF.

Concerning this clone itself: Other DNA sequences in this sample translate to the same CDR3. The chain joins TRBV7-9 to TRBJ1-5; D gene unclear. Trimming removed 2 bases from V and 0 bases from J, with 5 bases in between. This CDR3 spans 14 amino acids. In germline, CDR1 is SEHNR, CDR2 FQNEAQ (reference sequence). For the CDR3, the DNA is TGTGCCAGCAGCTTATCAGATAGCAATCAGCCCCAGCATTTT. It is translated as CASSLSDSNQPQHF.

The V gene is TRBV6-5, the J gene TRBJ1-1, with D perhaps matching TRBD1 (6 bases). The germline V gene encodes CDR1 MNHEY and CDR2 SVGAGI. CDR3 length: 14 amino acids. Trimming cost V 3 bases and J 7 bases, with 15 bases left between them. The CDR3 region has the DNA TGTGCCAGCAGTTATGGGGGCGGGGGAGATGAAGCTTTCTTT. Encoded protein: CASSYGGGGDEAFF.

The chain couples TRBV27 to TRBJ2-7; 7 bases are shared with TRBD1. The CDR3 spans 14 residues. Germline CDR1 is MNHEY and CDR2 is SMNVEV (reference sequence). J lost 2 bases, V lost 2 bases, and 3 bases had no gene match. This chain's CDR3 is CASSLGGQTYEQYF. For the CDR3, the DNA is TGTGCCAGCAGTTTAGGGGGACAGACCTACGAGCAGTACTTC.

The CDR3 coding sequence is TGTGCCAGCAGCGTAGGCAGCTATGGCTACACCTTC. It is translated as CASSVGSYGYTF. The V gene is TRBV9, the J gene TRBJ1-2; D is undetermined. CDR3 length equals 12 residues. V was trimmed by 0 bases and J by 4 bases, leaving 4 bases between them. Germline CDR1 and CDR2: SGDLS and YYNGEE.

V and J are TRBV4-2 and TRBJ2-7; D is ambiguous. The V end was cut by 4 bases, the J end by 7 bases, with 14 bases between. The CDR3 is 13 residues long. Germline loops: CDR1 LGHNA, CDR2 YNFKEQ. As DNA, the CDR3 is TGTGCCAGCAGCCCTACCCCCTACCGGGAGCAGTACTTC. Translating it yields CASSPTPYREQYF.

The CDR3 DNA follows: TGCAGCGTAATTACAGATAGCTATGGCTACACCTTC. It translates to CSVITDSYGYTF. The chain carries TRBV29-1 and TRBJ1-2; no definite D call. The CDR3 is 12 residues long. Trimming left V 6 bases short and J 4 bases short, with 12 bases between. Germline loops: CDR1 SQVTM, CDR2 ANQGSEA.

J is TRBJ2-7 and V is TRBV6-6; D perhaps matches TRBD2 (6 bases). The V gene lost 0 bases and the J gene lost 3 bases, with 12 bases spanning the gap. In germline, CDR1 is MNHNY, CDR2 SVGAGI (reference sequence). This CDR3 has 15 amino acids. The DNA of the CDR3 is TGTGCCAGCAGTTACTCAGGGCGGGACCTCTACGAGCAGTACTTC. It encodes CASSYSGRDLYEQYF.

The CDR3 DNA reads TGTGCCAGCAGCTTAGAGGGCCCCTACAATGAGCAGTTCTTC. It specifies CASSLEGPYNEQFF. The chain carries TRBV7-3 and TRBJ2-1, with a tentative D call TRBD2 (5 bases). Germline V gene data show CDR1 as SGHTA and CDR2 as FQGTGA. The CDR3 runs 14 residues. Trimming removed 2 bases at V and 2 bases at J, with 7 bases between.

The gene calls are TRBV10-2 and TRBJ2-1; 7 bases are a match to TRBD2. The J segment lost 3 bases and the V segment lost 3 bases, leaving 5 bases of the junction unmatched. Germline CDR1 WSHSY, CDR2 SAAADI. The CDR3 consists of 15 residues. Here the CDR3 reads CASSEAGRLYNEQFF. CDR3 nucleotide sequence: TGCGCCAGCAGTGAAGCGGGGAGGCTCTACAATGAGCAGTTCTTC.

This sequence joins TRBV4-1 and TRBJ1-1; 9 positions agree with TRBD1. Germline assignment: CDR1 MGHRA and CDR2 YSYEKL. The V and J ends lost 4 bases and 4 bases, in that order; junction bases with no gene match: 4. This CDR3 contains 14 residues. In DNA, the CDR3 is TGCGCCAGCAGCCCAACGACAGGGGGCACTGAAGCTTTCTTT. Protein sequence: CASSPTTGGTEAFF.

The J gene is TRBJ2-5, the V gene TRBV4-1; D unclear. Matching the DNA end better, TRBJ2-7 makes the J call doubtful. This CDR3 comprises 13 residues. Germline-derived CDR1 and CDR2 are MGHRA and YSYEKL. The CDR3 DNA reads TGCGCCAGCAGCCTTTTGAACTCATACGAGCAGTACTTC. Amino acids: CASSLLNSYEQYF.

The gene calls are TRBV9 and TRBJ2-1; TRBD2 agrees at 9 bases. Germline lookup yields CDR1 SGDLS and CDR2 YYNGEE. Trimming took 5 bases from V and 6 from J; bases not matched to a gene: 12. The CDR3 contains 16 residues. CDR3 protein: CASSATAGLAGNEQFF. CDR3 coding DNA: TGTGCCAGCAGTGCAACCGCGGGACTAGCTGGCAATGAGCAGTTCTTC.